A selection of T cell receptor beta chains follows, all from one sample in a study of blood T cell repertoires in COVID-19. Repertoires were generated with immunoSEQ multiplex PCR, while TCRdb's copy carries only in-frame clones and drops some. This sample has about 190,000 clones, with roughly nine tenths found just once. Sequenced sample: peripheral blood. The receptor source for this set is a man aged 25-45 years with acute or convalescent COVID-19. The CDR3 runs from the conserved cysteine through the conserved F or W. D genes are given only for firm matches. Clone size is stated in some rows and not others, as once, few, many or a class when expanded.

V	D	J	size	DNA	CDR3
TRBV6-6	TRBD2	TRBJ2-7	once	TGTGCCAGCAGTTTACCGGGGGGGGCGGTCTACGAGCAGTACTTC	CASSLPGGAVYEQYF
TRBV10-3	TRBD1	TRBJ1-4	NA	TGTGCCATCAGTGGTACAGGGGTAAGTGAAAAACTGTTTTTT	CAISGTGVSEKLFF
TRBV28	TRBD1	TRBJ1-1	NA	TGTGCCAGCAGTCAAGGACAGGGGGCAATGAACACTGAAGCTTTCTTT	CASSQGQGAMNTEAFF
TRBV7-9	TRBD2	TRBJ2-1	NA	TGTGCCAGCAGCGGAACTAGCGGGAGGGGCAATGAGCAGTTCTTC	CASSGTSGRGNEQFF
TRBV9	TRBD1	TRBJ1-1	NA	TGTGCCAGCAGCCGACAGGGGTCGAACACTGAAGCTTTCTTT	CASSRQGSNTEAFF
TRBV6-5	TRBD1	TRBJ1-1	NA	TGTGCCAGCAACCCGACCCCAGGGGGCGGAACTGAAGCTTTCTTT	CASNPTPGGGTEAFF
TRBV19	NA	TRBJ1-1	once	TGTGCCAGTACGTCGCGGGTCAAGAACACTGAAGCTTTCTTT	CASTSRVKNTEAFF
TRBV6-1	NA	TRBJ1-2	NA	TGTGCCAGCAGTGGAGCACAGGGCACCAGCTACACCTTC	CASSGAQGTSYTF
TRBV28	NA	TRBJ1-1	NA	TGTGCCAGCAGTTTACAGGGAACTGAAGCTTTCTTT	CASSLQGTEAFF
TRBV2	TRBD2	TRBJ2-7	NA	TGTGCCAGCACTCTGCAACTAGCGGGAGGCCCCGTAGCCTACGAGCAGTACTTC	CASTLQLAGGPVAYEQYF
TRBV5-1	NA	TRBJ2-1	once	TGCGCCAGCAGCCCGTTCTTCCCCAGGGATGAGCAGTTCTTC	CASSPFFPRDEQFF
TRBV27	NA	TRBJ1-2	NA	TGTGCCAGCAGTGGACAGAATTATGGCTACACCTTC	CASSGQNYGYTF
TRBV7-6	TRBD2	TRBJ2-1	NA	TGTGCCAGCAGCACGGGACTAGCGCCTTACAATGAGCAGTTCTTC	CASSTGLAPYNEQFF
TRBV20-1	NA	TRBJ2-3	NA	TGCAGTGCTAGTAACCGGGATGGCCTCACAGATACGCAGTATTTT	CSASNRDGLTDTQYF
TRBV6-5	NA	TRBJ2-7	NA	TGTGCCAGCAAATACGCGGGGGCGGGAGAGCAGTACTTC	CASKYAGAGEQYF
TRBV5-4	NA	TRBJ1-1	NA	TGTGCCAGCAGCGAAGCAGGCCTGTTGAACACTGAAGCTTTCTTT	CASSEAGLLNTEAFF
TRBV28	TRBD2	TRBJ2-5	NA	TGTGCCAGCAGTTTCGGGGGGAGGGAGACCCAGTACTTC	CASSFGGRETQYF
TRBV3-1/TRBV3-2	NA	TRBJ2-1	once	TGTGCCAGCAGCCTAAGGAGTGGTGACAATGAGCAGTTCTTC	CASSLRSGDNEQFF
TRBV25-1	TRBD2	TRBJ2-5	NA	TGTGCCAGCTCTCACGGACTAGCGGCGGAGACCCAGTACTTC	CASSHGLAAETQYF
TRBV2	TRBD2	TRBJ2-3	NA	TGTGCCAGCCCGCTTACTCGGGGGGGCCCCACAGATACGCAGTATTTT	CASPLTRGGPTDTQYF
TRBV18	NA	TRBJ1-5	NA	TGTGCCAGCTCGAAGGGCGGGGGGAATCAGCCCCAGCATTTT	CASSKGGGNQPQHF
TRBV5-6	NA	TRBJ1-5	NA	TGTGCCAGCAGCCTGGTATTGGGGGCGGATAGCAATCAGCCCCAGCATTTT	CASSLVLGADSNQPQHF
TRBV10-3	TRBD2	TRBJ2-1	once	TGTGCCATCAGGCTAGCGGGGGGGCTGCTCTACAATGAGCAGTTCTTC	CAIRLAGGLLYNEQFF